This passage covers 8 T cell receptor beta chains from one sample sequenced in a study of blood T cell repertoires in COVID-19. Only in-frame clones appear in the TCRdb table, and some are missing; sequencing was by immunoSEQ multiplex PCR. The table lists fewer than 150,000 clones, roughly four fifths of them singletons. The sequencing input was PBMCs or T cells enriched from blood (not recorded which). These receptors came from a man between 25 and 39 years old who had recovered from COVID-19.

This chain links TRBV11-2 with TRBJ1-2, with 8 bases lining up with TRBD1. Germline-derived CDR1 and CDR2 are SGHAT and FQNNGV. The ends lost 5 bases at V and 4 bases at J; junction bases unmatched: 12. This CDR3 has 16 residues. CDR3 sequence: CASSPSGTGRLYGYTF. CDR3 nucleotide sequence: TGTGCCAGCAGCCCCTCCGGGACAGGACGGCTCTATGGCTACACCTTC.

This sequence joins TRBV19 and TRBJ1-5, with a possible D match to TRBD1 (6 bases). This CDR3 has 17 residues. Trimming left V 0 bases short and J 1 base short, with 13 bases between. The germline V gene has CDR1 LNHDA and CDR2 SQIVND (reference sequence). CDR3 bases: TGTGCCAGTAGTATAGATAATTACAGGGAAAGCAATCAGCCCCAGCATTTT. Translating it yields CASSIDNYRESNQPQHF.

This sequence joins TRBV11-3 and TRBJ1-1; the match to TRBD1 covers 8 bases. Trimming at V came to 5 bases and at J to 3 bases, leaving 2 bases not matched to a gene. Germline V gives CDR1 SGHNT, CDR2 YENEEA. The CDR3 runs to 13 residues. CDR3 in amino acids: CASSEDRDTEAFF. In nucleotides, the CDR3 is TGTGCCAGCAGCGAGGACAGGGACACTGAAGCTTTCTTT. Full variable domain (remainder filled in from reference TRBV11-3 and TRBJ1-1): EAGVVQSPRYKIIEKKQPVAFWCNPISGHNTLYWYLQNLGQGPELLIRYENEEAVDDSQLPKDRFSAERLKGVDSTLKIQPAELGDSAVYLCASSEDRDTEAFFGQGTRLTVV.

Regarding this clone: Other nucleotide sequences in the sample specify the same CDR3. The V call is TRBV10-3, the J call TRBJ1-5; no definite D call. In germline, CDR1 is ENHRY, CDR2 SYGVKD. The CDR3 contains 12 residues. The V and J ends lost 3 bases and 3 bases respectively, with 3 bases between them. The chain's CDR3 is CAISDNNQPQHF. CDR3 DNA sequence: TGTGCCATCAGTGACAACAATCAGCCCCAGCATTTT.

The rearrangement joins TRBV4-1 to TRBJ1-2; D remains ambiguous. CDR3 length equals 16 residues. V lost 1 base to trimming and J lost 4 bases, with 16 bases between them. Germline V CDR1 and CDR2: MGHRA, YSYEKL. DNA for the CDR3: TGCGCCAGCAGCCAAGTTCCAGACACCGCTCCCTATGGCTACACCTTC. As protein: CASSQVPDTAPYGYTF.

The V gene is TRBV7-3, the J gene TRBJ2-1; 12 bases are a match to TRBD2. Germline V CDR1 and CDR2: SGHTA, FQGTGA. Trimming removed 6 bases from V and 5 bases from J; junction bases left unmatched: 5. There are 15 residues in the CDR3. The CDR3 spells CASSTGLAGNNEQFF. DNA of the CDR3: TGTGCCAGCAGTACCGGACTAGCGGGGAACAATGAGCAGTTCTTC.

This clone was recorded only once. This rearrangement joins TRBV5-4 to TRBJ1-1; TRBD1 agrees at 7 bases. Trimming cost V 0 bases and J 4 bases; bases outside gene matches: 6. CDR1 SGHNT and CDR2 YYREEE come from the germline V gene (reference sequence). The CDR3 consists of 15 residues. This CDR3 is CASSLGGQMITEAFF. The CDR3 DNA is TGTGCCAGCAGCTTGGGGGGACAGATGATCACTGAAGCTTTCTTT.

The rearrangement joins TRBV2 to TRBJ1-5; weak D call: TRBD1 (6 bases). Trimming stripped 6 bases from V and 5 bases from J, with 14 bases between. CDR3 length: 14 amino acids. The germline V gene has CDR1 SNHLY and CDR2 FYNNEI. The CDR3 DNA follows: TGTGCCAGCAGGTTACAGGGAGACCATCAGCCCCAGCATTTT. Translation gives CASRLQGDHQPQHF.